Below are 3 T cell receptor beta chains sequenced from a single sample in a study of CD8 T cells in ankylosing spondylitis. In TCRdb, the 5' RACE reads were re-called with MiXCR into one record per CDR3 protein. The sample has 380,000 or so distinct CDR3 sequences, about 20% seen once; the top ten hold 13%. Sequences were obtained from blood, either unsorted or a sorted T cell fraction (not recorded which). The receptors were sampled from a male donor with ankylosing spondylitis or in good health (not recorded which).

This chain joins TRBV27 and TRBJ2-5; D is unresolved. The CDR3 sequence is 13 residues long. V was pared by 5 bases and J by 9 bases, with 16 bases between. Germline-derived CDR1 and CDR2 are MNHEY and SMNVEV (reference sequence). CDR3 sequence: CASSQAPLEPQYF. Written as DNA, the CDR3 is TGTGCCAGCAGTCAGGCCCCCCTCGAACCCCAGTACTTC.

This sequence joins TRBV2 and TRBJ2-6; a weak D match, TRBD1 (7 bases). Between the trimmed V and J ends, which lost 7 bases and 1 base, there was a span of 11 bases. Per the germline V gene, CDR1 is SNHLY and CDR2 is FYNNEI. The CDR3 length is 15 residues. Here the CDR3 DNA reads TGTGCCAGCACCCAGGGGGGATCTGGGGCCAACGTCCTGACTTTC. Protein: CASTQGGSGANVLTF.

This clonotype appeared a single time. The chain carries TRBV24-1 and TRBJ2-1, with 9 bases that match TRBD2. The CDR3 runs to 17 residues. CDR1 is KGHDR, CDR2 SFDVKD, per germline. With V trimmed by 4 bases and J by 0 bases, 6 bases remained unmatched. CDR3 DNA sequence: TGTGCCACCAGTGAGCAAGCGGGGGGAATCTCCTACAATGAGCAGTTCTTC. Amino acid sequence: CATSEQAGGISYNEQFF.